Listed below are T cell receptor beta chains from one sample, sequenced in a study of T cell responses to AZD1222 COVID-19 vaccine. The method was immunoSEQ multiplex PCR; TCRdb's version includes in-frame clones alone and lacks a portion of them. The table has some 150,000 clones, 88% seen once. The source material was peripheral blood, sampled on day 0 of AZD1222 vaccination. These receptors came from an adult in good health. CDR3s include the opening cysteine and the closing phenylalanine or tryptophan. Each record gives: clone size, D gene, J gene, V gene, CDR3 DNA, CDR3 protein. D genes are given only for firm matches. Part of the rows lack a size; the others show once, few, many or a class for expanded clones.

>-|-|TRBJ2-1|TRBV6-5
TGTGCCAGCAGTTACGGGTCGGGTATAGAGGTCTATGAGCAGTTCTTC
CASSYGSGIEVYEQFF
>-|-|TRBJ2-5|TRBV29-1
TGCAGCGTTGAAATAGCGGCGCAAGAGACCCAGTACTTC
CSVEIAAQETQYF
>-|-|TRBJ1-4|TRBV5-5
TGTGCCAGCAGTGAACCGGGACTGGGTAATGAAAAACTGTTTTTT
CASSEPGLGNEKLFF
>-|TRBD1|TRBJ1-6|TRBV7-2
TGTGCCAGCAGCTCACAGGGGTGGGGCGAATCCTATAATTCACCCCTCCACTTT
CASSSQGWGESYNSPLHF
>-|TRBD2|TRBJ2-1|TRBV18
TGTGCCAGCTCACCGTTAGCGGGAGGGCACAATGAGCAGTTCTTC
CASSPLAGGHNEQFF
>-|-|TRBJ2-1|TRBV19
TGTGCCAGTAGTATAGCGGGAGTAAATGAGCAGTTCTTC
CASSIAGVNEQFF
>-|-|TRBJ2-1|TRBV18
TGTGCCAGCTCACCCCAGGATGAGCAGTTCTTC
CASSPQDEQFF
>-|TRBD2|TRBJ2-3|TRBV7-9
TGTGCCAGCACAGGAGCGGGAGGAGGCACAGATACGCAGTATTTT
CASTGAGGGTDTQYF
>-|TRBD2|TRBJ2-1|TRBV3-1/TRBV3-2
TGTGCCAGCAGCCAAGTCGGAGTAGCGGGAATAGTCCCGTTCTTC
CASSQVGVAGIVPFF
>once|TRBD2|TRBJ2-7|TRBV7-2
TGTGCCAGCAGCCACCGGACTAGCGGGAGTCAACCCTGGAACTACGAGCAGTACTTC
CASSHRTSGSQPWNYEQYF